This note documents a single T cell receptor (beta chain) sequence. Its matching antigen is unknown. Profiled with immunoSEQ multiplex PCR; TCRdb holds only in-frame clones, not every one. The profile shows approximately 80,000 clones, 90% of them singletons. This sample was included in a study of T cell responses to AZD1222 COVID-19 vaccine. Notes on the study in general: Among the donors, most were white British and more were female, and clonal diversity was possibly underestimated.

This sequence was found in an adult who received the AZD1222 COVID-19 vaccine. The sequencing here drew on peripheral blood, taken 28 days after the second AZD1222 dose.

This CDR3 reads CASSKGQASLGYGYTF. The DNA for the CDR3 is TGTGCCAGTAGTAAAGGACAGGCGTCTTTGGGATATGGCTACACCTTC. The V and J genes are TRBV19 and TRBJ1-2, with 7 bases matching TRBD1. Germline-derived CDR1 and CDR2 are LNHDA and SQIVND (reference sequence). With 4 bases clipped from V and 5 bases from J, the junction kept 13 bases outside the gene matches. The CDR3 runs 16 residues.